Shown below are 6 T cell receptor beta chains from a single sample sequenced in a study of blood T cell repertoires in COVID-19. Here immunoSEQ multiplex PCR was the method, and the copy in TCRdb shows in-frame clones only, minus some. The sample consists of about 270,000 clones, around 91% of them appearing once. The sample consisted of PBMCs or T cells enriched from blood (not recorded which). These receptors were taken from a woman between 18 and 30 years old who had recovered from COVID-19.

In the case of this clone: One end of the junction fails to match germline, which may point to a read error. The rearrangement joins TRBV2 to TRBJ2-5; D ambiguous. This CDR3 has 10 residues. Germline values: CDR1 SNHLY, CDR2 FYNNEI. DNA for the CDR3: TGTGCCAGCAGTGGAGGTTGGTCCCACTTC. Its translation: CASSGGWSHF.

The chain carries TRBV10-2 and TRBJ2-2; a weak D match, TRBD2 (6 bases). Trimming pared 5 bases from V and 4 bases from J, leaving 17 bases between. Germline V gene data show CDR1 as WSHSY and CDR2 as SAAADI. The CDR3 contains 16 residues. The CDR3 nucleotides are TGCGCCAGCAGTTACTCACAAATCGGGGGCACCGGGGAGCTGTTTTTT. Translating it yields CASSYSQIGGTGELFF.

The chain uses TRBV15 and TRBJ2-1, with 13 bases aligning to TRBD2. Per germline, CDR1 LNHNV and CDR2 YYDKDF (reference sequence). Trimming cost V 3 bases and J 7 bases; bases outside gene matches: 6. The CDR3 consists of 16 residues. CDR3 sequence (DNA): TGTGCCACCAGCAGCCTACTAGCGGGGGGGCATAATGAGCAGTTCTTC. This translates into CATSSLLAGGHNEQFF. Together with reference TRBV15 and TRBJ2-1, the CDR3 gives the full variable domain: DAMVIQNPRYQVTQFGKPVTLSCSQTLNHNVMYWYQQKSSQAPKLLFHYYDKDFNNEADTPDNFQSRRPNTSFCFLDIRSPGLGDTAMYLCATSSLLAGGHNEQFFGPGTRLTVL.

V and J are TRBV2 and TRBJ2-7; D ambiguous. V lost 3 bases and J lost 1, with 25 bases in between. The CDR3 runs to 19 residues. Germline assignment: CDR1 SNHLY and CDR2 FYNNEI. This chain's CDR3 is CASSDWADDLSYASYEQYF. Here the CDR3 DNA reads TGTGCCAGCAGTGACTGGGCTGACGACCTTTCGTATGCTTCCTACGAGCAGTACTTC.

This clone has only one observation. The rearrangement uses TRBV7-9 and TRBJ1-2; weak D call: TRBD1 (5 bases). The CDR3 sequence is 12 residues long. V was clipped by 4 bases and J by 5 bases, with 8 bases between them. Germline lookup yields CDR1 SEHNR and CDR2 FQNEAQ (reference sequence). In DNA, the CDR3 is TGTGCCAGCAGCTCCGGGGGGTATGGCTACACCTTC. It specifies CASSSGGYGYTF. Filled out from reference TRBV7-9 and TRBJ1-2, the complete variable domain reads DTGVSQNPRHKITKRGQNVTFRCDPISEHNRLYWYRQTLGQGPEFLTYFQNEAQLEKSRLLSDRFSAERPKGSFSTLEIQRTEQGDSAMYLCASSSGGYGYTFGSGTRLTVV.

CDR3 residues: CASSKTVNTEAFF. CDR3 sequence (DNA): TGTGCCAGCAGCAAGACAGTGAACACTGAAGCTTTCTTT. The V and J genes are TRBV21-1 and TRBJ1-1; TRBD1 was called by the table and not checked on the DNA. TRBV21-1 is a pseudogene. This CDR3 contains 13 residues.